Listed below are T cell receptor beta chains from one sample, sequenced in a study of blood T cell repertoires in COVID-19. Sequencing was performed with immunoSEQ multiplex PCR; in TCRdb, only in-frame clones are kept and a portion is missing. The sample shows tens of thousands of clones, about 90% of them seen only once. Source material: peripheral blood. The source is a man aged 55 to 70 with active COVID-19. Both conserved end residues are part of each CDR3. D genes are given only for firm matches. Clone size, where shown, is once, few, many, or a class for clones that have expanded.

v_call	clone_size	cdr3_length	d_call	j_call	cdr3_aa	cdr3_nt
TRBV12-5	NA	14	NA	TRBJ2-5	CATSTGRGKETQYF	TGTGCTACCTCTACCGGGAGAGGGAAAGAGACCCAGTACTTC
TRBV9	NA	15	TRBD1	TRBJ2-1	CASSVLDRVANEQFF	TGTGCCAGCAGCGTACTGGACAGGGTGGCCAATGAGCAGTTCTTC
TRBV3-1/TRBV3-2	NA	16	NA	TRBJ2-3	CASSQGYGSNTDTQYF	TGTGCCAGCAGCCAAGGCTACGGGAGTAACACAGATACGCAGTATTTT
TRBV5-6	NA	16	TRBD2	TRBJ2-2	CASSAPSGSSTGELFF	TGTGCCAGCAGCGCCCCTAGCGGGAGTAGCACCGGGGAGCTGTTTTTT
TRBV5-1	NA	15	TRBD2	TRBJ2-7	CASSLLAGGFDEQYF	TGCGCCAGCAGCTTGCTAGCGGGAGGATTCGACGAGCAGTACTTC
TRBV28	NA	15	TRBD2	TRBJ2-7	CASSLAGGQSYEQYF	TGTGCCAGCAGTCTAGCGGGAGGTCAATCCTACGAGCAGTACTTC
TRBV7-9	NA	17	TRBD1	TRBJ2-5	CASSLGTGASGQETQYF	TGTGCCAGCAGCTTAGGGACAGGGGCTTCGGGACAAGAGACCCAGTACTTC
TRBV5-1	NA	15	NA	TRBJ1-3	CASSPQGNSGNTIYF	TGCGCCAGCAGCCCCCAGGGCAACTCTGGAAACACCATATATTTT
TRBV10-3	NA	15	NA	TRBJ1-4	CAISESEGSNEKLFF	TGTGCCATCAGTGAGTCCGAGGGTTCTAATGAAAAACTGTTTTTT
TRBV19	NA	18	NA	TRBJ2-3	CASRDLGRELRGTDTQYF	TGTGCCAGTAGGGATTTAGGACGGGAGTTAAGAGGCACAGATACGCAGTATTTT
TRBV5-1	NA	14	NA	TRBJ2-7	CASSLAGDTYEQYF	TGCGCCAGCAGCTTGGCCGGGGACACCTACGAGCAGTACTTC
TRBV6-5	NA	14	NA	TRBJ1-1	CASSPPERGTEAFF	TGTGCCAGCAGCCCACCGGAGAGGGGGACTGAAGCTTTCTTT
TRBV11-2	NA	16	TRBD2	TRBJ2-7	CASSPIGTSRTYEQYF	TGTGCCAGCAGCCCAATAGGGACTAGCCGTACCTACGAGCAGTACTTC
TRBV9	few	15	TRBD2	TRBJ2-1	CASSGSGGLYNEQFF	TGTGCCAGCAGCGGTAGCGGGGGCCTATACAATGAGCAGTTCTTC
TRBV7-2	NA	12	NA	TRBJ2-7	CASSSGFSEQYF	TGTGCCAGCAGCTCGGGATTTAGCGAGCAGTACTTC
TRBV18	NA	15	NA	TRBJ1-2	CASSPPVSGLVIYTF	TGTGCCAGCTCACCACCGGTTTCGGGACTGGTCATCTACACCTTC
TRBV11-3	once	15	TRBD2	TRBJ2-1	CASSLRLAGLDEQFF	TGTGCCAGCAGCCTTAGACTAGCGGGATTGGATGAGCAGTTCTTC
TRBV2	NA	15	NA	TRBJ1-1	CASSPLGGGGTEAFF	TGTGCCAGCAGTCCCCTCGGCGGGGGGGGCACTGAAGCTTTCTTT
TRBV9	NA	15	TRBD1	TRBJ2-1	CASSAQGSSYNEQFF	TGTGCCAGCAGCGCACAGGGGTCCTCCTACAATGAGCAGTTCTTC
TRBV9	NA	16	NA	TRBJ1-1	CASSLTQGTGDTEAFF	TGTGCCAGCAGCTTAACCCAGGGAACTGGGGACACTGAAGCTTTCTTT
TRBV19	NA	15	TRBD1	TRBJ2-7	CASSIAPGQRYEQYF	TGTGCCAGTAGTATAGCTCCGGGACAGCGGTACGAGCAGTACTTC
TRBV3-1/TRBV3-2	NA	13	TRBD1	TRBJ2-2	CASSRGGGGELFF	TGTGCCAGCAGTCGAGGGGGCGGCGGGGAGCTGTTTTTT
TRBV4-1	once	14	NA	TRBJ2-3	CASSPLGGTDTQYF	TGCGCCAGCAGCCCCCTCGGGGGCACAGATACGCAGTATTTT
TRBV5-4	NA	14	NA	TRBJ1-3	CASSLIGGGNTIYF	TGTGCCAGCAGCTTGATAGGGGGAGGAAACACCATATATTTT
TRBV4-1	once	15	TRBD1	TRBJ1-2	CASSQTPRDSYGYTF	TGCGCCAGCAGCCAAACCCCCCGGGACAGCTATGGCTACACCTTC
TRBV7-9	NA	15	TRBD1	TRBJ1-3	CASSPGQASGNTIYF	TGTGCCAGCAGCCCTGGACAGGCGTCAGGAAACACCATATATTTT
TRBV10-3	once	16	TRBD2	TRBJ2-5	CAISEGLAGVRETQYF	TGTGCCATCAGTGAAGGACTAGCGGGAGTACGGGAGACCCAGTACTTC
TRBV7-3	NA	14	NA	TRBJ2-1	CASSPGGRGRFPFF	TGTGCCAGCAGCCCTGGGGGGAGAGGTAGATTTCCGTTCTTC
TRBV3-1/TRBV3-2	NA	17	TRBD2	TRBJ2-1	CASSPGGGLAGGGEQFF	TGTGCCAGCAGCCCCGGGGGGGGACTAGCGGGAGGAGGTGAGCAGTTCTTC
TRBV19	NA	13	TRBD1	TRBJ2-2	CATGTGWYGELFF	TGTGCCACCGGGACAGGGTGGTACGGGGAGCTGTTTTTT
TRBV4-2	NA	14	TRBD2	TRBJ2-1	CASSLGTRRYEQFF	TGTGCCAGCAGCCTCGGGACTAGGCGTTATGAGCAGTTCTTC
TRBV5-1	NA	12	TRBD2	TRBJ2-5	CASEGTTETQYF	TGCGCCAGCGAAGGGACTACGGAGACCCAGTACTTC
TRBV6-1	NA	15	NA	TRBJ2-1	CASSEVEDYHNEQFF	TGTGCCAGCAGTGAAGTGGAGGACTACCATAATGAGCAGTTCTTC
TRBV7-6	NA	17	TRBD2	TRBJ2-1	CASSFWGERDSENEQFF	TGTGCCAGCAGCTTTTGGGGGGAGCGGGATAGTGAGAATGAGCAGTTCTTC
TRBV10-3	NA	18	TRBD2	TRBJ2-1	CAISEPLLTSGSNNEQFF	TGTGCCATCAGTGAGCCTCTACTGACTAGCGGGAGTAACAATGAGCAGTTCTTC
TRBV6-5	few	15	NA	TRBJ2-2	CASRDYTGRTGELFF	TGTGCCAGCAGAGACTATACCGGTCGGACCGGGGAGCTGTTTTTT
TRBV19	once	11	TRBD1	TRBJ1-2	CAGDRNYGYTF	TGTGCCGGGGACAGAAACTATGGCTACACCTTC
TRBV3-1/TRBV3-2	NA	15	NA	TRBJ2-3	CASSQEVAPTDTQYF	TGTGCCAGCAGCCAGGAGGTCGCCCCCACAGATACGCAGTATTTT
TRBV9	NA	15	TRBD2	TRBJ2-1	CASSVWTSEYNEQFF	TGTGCCAGCAGCGTATGGACTAGCGAATACAATGAGCAGTTCTTC
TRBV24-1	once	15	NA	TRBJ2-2	CATSVAGNGAGELFF	TGTGCCACCAGTGTGGCAGGGAACGGTGCCGGGGAGCTGTTTTTT
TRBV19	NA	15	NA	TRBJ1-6	CASSSLGTYNSPLHF	TGTGCCAGTAGTTCCCTAGGGACTTATAATTCACCCCTCCACTTT
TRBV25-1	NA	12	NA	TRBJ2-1	CASSDPYNEQFF	TGTGCCAGCAGTGATCCTTACAATGAGCAGTTCTTC
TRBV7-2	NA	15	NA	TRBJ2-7	CASSFRVSPTYEQYF	TGTGCCAGCAGTTTCCGGGTCTCACCCACCTACGAGCAGTACTTC
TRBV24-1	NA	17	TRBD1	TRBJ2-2	CATSDFGQGKNTGELFF	TGTGCCACCAGTGATTTTGGACAGGGGAAGAACACCGGGGAGCTGTTTTTT